What follows are 24 T cell receptor beta chains derived from one specimen sequenced in a study of early T cells in non-severe SARS-CoV-2 infection (dated by TCRdb to the early 2020s). Libraries were constructed by 5' RACE. Sequencing took place on a NextSeq 500. In-frame beta chains were kept once TCRdb had trimmed the public reads at Q25 with fastp and called clones with MiXCR. Every CDR3 protein is listed once, alongside the most common genes and DNA of its rows. Counted in this sample were roughly 70,000 distinct CDR3 sequences; about 17% of them appeared once. Of the sample, roughly 9% is held by the ten largest clones. Sequencing was performed on whole blood, taken at baseline. The receptors shown here come from an adult who was a healthcare worker with PCR-confirmed SARS-CoV-2 infection or an uninfected control (not recorded which).

This chain links TRBV6-6 with TRBJ1-2; possible D gene TRBD1, 5 bases. The V end lost 7 bases, the J end lost 2 bases, and 14 bases lay between the germline ends. In germline, CDR1 is MNHNY, CDR2 SVGAGI (reference sequence). The CDR3 is 14 amino acids. The CDR3, as DNA: TGTGCCAGCACCCAGGGACCTCGAAACTATGGCTACACCTTC. Translating it yields CASTQGPRNYGYTF.

The table lists this clonotype with a few counts. The chain employs TRBV11-2 and TRBJ2-7; the match to TRBD2 covers 7 bases. Germline V lookup: CDR1 SGHAT, CDR2 FQNNGV. The trim removed 5 bases at V and 5 bases at J, leaving 12 bases unmatched. The CDR3 contains 15 residues. CDR3 protein: CASSLRPLGGNEQYF. The CDR3 nucleotides read TGTGCCAGCAGCCTCCGACCCTTGGGGGGGAACGAGCAGTACTTC.

DNA for the CDR3: TGTGCCAGCAGCTTAGCGGACCTTTCACCCCTCCACTTT. Translated, it gives CASSLADLSPLHF. This rearrangement joins TRBV7-9 to TRBJ1-6; no firm D call. This CDR3 has 13 residues. Trimming removed 0 bases from V and 9 bases from J, with 6 bases in between. Germline CDR1 and CDR2: SEHNR and FQNEAQ (reference sequence).

This clonotype was detected ten times or more. The chain couples TRBV5-8 to TRBJ1-5, with 8 bases matching TRBD1. The CDR3 has 18 residues. Germline CDR1 reads SGHTS; CDR2 reads YDEGEE. The V segment lost 4 bases and the J segment 1 base; nucleotides outside the gene matches: 13. Here the CDR3 reads CASSTTTGAPTSNQPQHF. CDR3 coding DNA: TGTGCCAGCAGCACCACGACAGGGGCCCCGACAAGCAATCAGCCCCAGCATTTT.

This clonotype was found a few times. The V gene is TRBV4-3, the J gene TRBJ2-7; a possible D gene is TRBD1 (5 bases). This CDR3 has 16 amino acids. V was pared by 4 bases and J by 1 base, with 17 bases between. Germline values: CDR1 LGHNA, CDR2 YSLEER. CDR3 nucleotide sequence: TGCGCCAGCAGCCCGACAGCGTCCGATTCATCCTACGAGCAGTACTTC. Its protein product is CASSPTASDSSYEQYF.

The J gene is TRBJ2-4, the V gene TRBV20-1; a possible D gene is TRBD2 (5 bases). Per the germline V gene, CDR1 is DFQATT and CDR2 is SNEGSKA (reference sequence). Trimming cost V 7 bases and J 1 base, with 11 bases left between them. The CDR3 runs to 13 residues. CDR3 in DNA: TGCAGTGGAGAGGGCATGGCCAAAAACATTCAGTACTTC. This gives the protein CSGEGMAKNIQYF.

V usage is TRBV6-2 or TRBV6-3 and J usage is TRBJ2-2; unclear D gene. The CDR3 runs 13 residues. Trimming stripped 5 bases from V and 6 bases from J, with 10 bases between. The germline CDR1 and CDR2 sequences are MNHEY and SVGEGT. CDR3 loop: CASSRVPPGELFF. In DNA, the CDR3 is TGTGCCAGCAGTCGCGTTCCCCCCGGGGAGCTGTTTTTT.

The genes are TRBV7-6 and TRBJ1-4; possibly TRBD1 for D (5 bases). The CDR3 totals 15 residues. V gave up 4 bases and J gave up 1 base, with 10 bases separating them. From germline, CDR1 is SGHVS and CDR2 FNYEAQ. In nucleotides, the CDR3 is TGTGCCAGCAGCTACGACAGAGGAACTAATGAAAAACTGTTTTTT. Translation: CASSYDRGTNEKLFF. The full variable domain, rest sourced from reference TRBV7-6 and TRBJ1-4, is GAGVSQSPRYKVTKRGQDVALRCDPISGHVSLYWYRQALGQGPEFLTYFNYEAQQDKSGLPNDRFSAERPEGSISTLTIQRTEQRDSAMYRCASSYDRGTNEKLFFGSGTQLSVL.

This chain uses TRBV11-2 with TRBJ1-1; the match to TRBD1 covers 8 bases. This CDR3 has 14 amino acids. Germline CDR1 SGHAT, CDR2 FQNNGV. J was trimmed by 7 bases and V by 5 bases; bases with no gene match: 9. CDR3 protein: CASSAMQGAGEAFF. CDR3 DNA sequence: TGTGCCAGCAGCGCTATGCAGGGGGCTGGTGAAGCTTTCTTT.

This clonotype appeared a few times. J is TRBJ2-7 and V is TRBV18, with TRBD1 identical over 8 bases. From germline, CDR1 is KGHSH and CDR2 LQKENI. The trim removed 5 bases at V and 5 bases at J, leaving 5 bases unmatched. This CDR3 has 13 amino acids. The CDR3 DNA is TGTGCCAGCTCATCGACAGGGGCCCACGAGCAGTACTTC. Amino acid sequence: CASSSTGAHEQYF. Complete variable domain (other parts from reference TRBV18 and TRBJ2-7): NAGVMQNPRHLVRRRGQEARLRCSPMKGHSHVYWYRQLPEEGLKFMVYLQKENIIDESGMPKERFSAEFPKEGPSILRIQQVVRGDSAAYFCASSSTGAHEQYFGPGTRLTVT.

This clonotype was picked up one time. The J gene is TRBJ2-4, the V gene TRBV3-1; the match to TRBD1 covers 7 bases. The CDR3 is made up of 17 amino acids. Trimming cost V 1 base and J 3 bases; bases outside gene matches: 9. Germline lookup yields CDR1 LGHDT and CDR2 YNNKEL (reference sequence). CDR3 coding DNA: TGTGCCAGCAGCCAAGCAGGGGGTAAGAGTGGCAAAAACATTCAGTACTTC. This translates into CASSQAGGKSGKNIQYF.

This clonotype was detected only a few times. The chain employs TRBV7-8 and TRBJ2-6, with unresolved D. The CDR3 consists of 12 residues. The germline V gene has CDR1 SGHVS and CDR2 FQNEAQ. V shed 7 bases and J shed 3 bases, with 4 bases lying between them. The CDR3 DNA follows: TGTGCCAGCACGTATGGGGCCAACGTCCTGACTTTC. Translated: CASTYGANVLTF.

V gene TRBV7-2 combines with J gene TRBJ2-7; D is unresolved. There are 13 residues in the CDR3. Trimming stripped 1 base from V and 4 bases from J, with 8 bases between. Germline loops: CDR1 SGHTA, CDR2 FQGNSA. CDR3 amino acids: CASSLEAVYEQYF. The DNA for the CDR3 is TGTGCCAGCAGCTTAGAGGCTGTTTACGAGCAGTACTTC.

This clonotype was seen more than once but under ten times. The V gene is TRBV3-1, the J gene TRBJ2-1, with 8 bases that match TRBD2. The CDR3 loop spans 16 amino acids. Losses at the gene ends were 1 base for V and 6 bases for J; bases not matched to a gene: 8. The germline V gene has CDR1 LGHDT and CDR2 YNNKEL (reference sequence). The CDR3 loop is CASSQGLGRASNEQFF. Written as DNA, the CDR3 is TGTGCCAGCAGCCAAGGGCTCGGGAGGGCCAGCAATGAGCAGTTCTTC.

This clonotype was seen a few times. This chain uses TRBV9 with TRBJ2-4, with D uncertain. Looked up from germline, CDR1 is SGDLS and CDR2 is YYNGEE. V lost 0 bases to trimming and J lost 8 bases, with 12 bases between them. The CDR3 is made up of 14 amino acids. The DNA for the CDR3 is TGTGCCAGCAGCGTAGCACTCGCGACGGACATTCAGTACTTC. Protein product: CASSVALATDIQYF.

This rearrangement joins TRBV6-6 to TRBJ1-2, with TRBD1 as a possible D gene (6 bases). Trimming left V 6 bases short and J 6 bases short, with 17 bases between. The CDR3 is 14 amino acids. Germline lookup yields CDR1 MNHNY and CDR2 SVGAGI (reference sequence). CDR3 nucleotide sequence: TGTGCCAGCAGCTATATACAGGGAGCACATGGCTACACCTTC. Translating gives CASSYIQGAHGYTF.

The chain carries TRBV29-1 and TRBJ2-7; 9 nucleotides match TRBD1. This CDR3 has 12 amino acids. V lost 4 bases to trimming and J lost 2 bases; unmatched junction nucleotides: 0. Germline CDR1 is SQVTM and CDR2 is ANQGSEA. The CDR3 sequence: CSVGTGAYEQYF. DNA of the CDR3: TGCAGCGTTGGGACAGGGGCCTACGAGCAGTACTTC.

The genes are TRBV18 and TRBJ2-3, with unresolved D. The V and J ends lost 2 bases and 4 bases respectively, with 1 base between them. The length of the CDR3 is 11 residues. Germline CDR1 is KGHSH and CDR2 is LQKENI. The CDR3 sequence is CASSPSDTQYF. CDR3 in DNA: TGTGCCAGCTCACCATCAGATACGCAGTATTTT.

The rearrangement uses TRBV5-1 and TRBJ2-5; D perhaps matches TRBD2 (5 bases). The germline V gene has CDR1 SGHRS and CDR2 YFSETQ. Trimming cost V 1 base and J 3 bases, with 10 bases left between them. This CDR3 spans 14 amino acids. The CDR3 DNA reads as TGCGCCAGCAGCTTGTTTCGGACTGAAGAGACCCAGTACTTC. Protein product: CASSLFRTEETQYF.

This chain links TRBV5-1 with TRBJ1-1; a weak D match, TRBD1 (5 bases). CDR1 is SGHRS and CDR2 is YFSETQ in the germline V gene. V dropped 0 bases and J dropped 3 bases, with 9 bases sitting between them. The CDR3 is made up of 14 amino acids. The CDR3 loop is CASSLVRVDTEAFF. CDR3 in DNA: TGCGCCAGCAGCTTGGTCAGGGTGGACACTGAAGCTTTCTTT.

The chain has TRBV7-2 and TRBJ2-1; 9 nucleotides match TRBD1. The ends lost 4 bases at V and 10 bases at J; junction bases unmatched: 8. The CDR3 spans 14 residues. CDR1 and CDR2 (germline): SGHTA, FQGNSA. CDR3 in amino acids: CASSSPTGGKEQFF. In DNA form, the CDR3 reads TGTGCCAGCAGCTCTCCAACAGGGGGCAAAGAGCAGTTCTTC.

A remark on this clonotype: Compared with germline, one end of the junction differs, possibly owing to a read error. The rearrangement joins TRBV9 to TRBJ1-1; TRBD1 is a possible D gene (6 bases). Germline CDR1 reads SGDLS; CDR2 reads YYNGEE. The CDR3 runs to 14 residues. The CDR3 nucleotides read TGTGCCAGCAGCGTAACAGGGCTGAACACTGAAGCTTTTTTT. This gives the protein CASSVTGLNTEAFF.

This clonotype was detected ten times or more. V and J are TRBV13 and TRBJ2-2; D gene unclear. The CDR3 is 13 amino acids. The V gene's germline CDR1 is PRHDT and CDR2 FYEKMQ (reference sequence). V lost 1 base and J lost 6, with 6 bases in between. CDR3: CASSLEGAGELFF. The CDR3 DNA sequence: TGTGCCAGCAGCTTAGAGGGTGCCGGGGAGCTGTTTTTT.

This clonotype was detected only a few times. V and J are TRBV6-1 and TRBJ1-1, with D maybe TRBD1 (5 bases). Germline V gene sequence: CDR1 MNHNS, CDR2 SASEGT. There are 14 residues in the CDR3. V dropped 5 bases and J dropped 0 bases, with 10 bases sitting between them. As DNA, the CDR3 is TGTGCCAGCAGTTCGACAGTCATGAACACTGAAGCTTTCTTT. This sequence encodes CASSSTVMNTEAFF.